The entry that follows covers one TCR beta chain sequence. This specimen belongs to a study of molecular identifiers for immune sequencing clone quantification. Study-level background: With replicates, the RNA of about 21,000 or 97,000 naive CD8 cells was split five ways and four were sequenced.

Looked up from germline, CDR1 is SGHVS and CDR2 is FNYEAQ. CDR3 length equals 16 residues. The trim removed 0 bases at V and 4 bases at J, leaving 8 bases unmatched. Listed TCR primers and previously described methods were used for bulk TCR libraries. TCRdb re-called the PCR reads with MiXCR, one entry per CDR3 protein. The table lists about 500,000 distinct CDR3 sequences, around 23% of them singletons. The sequence came from a human donor in good health. Some libraries in this study had Jurkat cell RNA spiked in. Material: naive CD8+ T cells from blood, with Jurkat cell RNA spiked in. Noted subset: FACS-sorted CD8+CD4-CCR7+CD45RA+ naive T cells. This rearrangement joins TRBV7-6 to TRBJ2-5; 7 bases agree with TRBD1. CDR3 bases: TGTGCCAGCAGCTTAGCTGATACAGGGGACCGAGAGACCCAGTACTTC. Translated: CASSLADTGDRETQYF. The entire variable domain, with the rest obtained from reference TRBV7-6 and TRBJ2-5, is as follows: GAGVSQSPRYKVTKRGQDVALRCDPISGHVSLYWYRQALGQGPEFLTYFNYEAQQDKSGLPNDRFSAERPEGSISTLTIQRTEQRDSAMYRCASSLADTGDRETQYFGPGTRLLVL.